This T cell receptor (beta chain) was sequenced in a study of blood T cell repertoires in COVID-19. Libraries were prepared by immunoSEQ multiplex PCR; TCRdb keeps only in-frame clonotypes and omits some of them. Of roughly 160,000 clones detected, 65% to 85% appear once; the ten largest clones hold 13%. CDR1 WNHNN and CDR2 SYGVQD come from the germline V gene (reference sequence). The CDR3 is 15 amino acids. Trimming took 5 bases from V and 0 from J, leaving 11 bases between them. Symptom resolution, clearance, or two negative PCRs marked donors in Cohort 3 as recovered. Sequencing input: PBMCs or T cells enriched from blood (not recorded which). This sequence joins TRBV10-1 and TRBJ1-3; D gene unclear. This sequence was found in a woman aged 55-69 years who had recovered from COVID-19. The CDR3 nucleotides are TGCGCCAGCAGTCCGGGATTTAACTCTGGAAACACCATATATTTT. It codes for CASSPGFNSGNTIYF.